Sequencing of this TCR beta chain was carried out in a study of T cell repertoires in cytomegalovirus infection (dated by TCRdb to about 2019). Notes on the research overall: Alongside well-studied HLA-B-restricted epitopes, the peptide stimulations were aimed at recently identified HLA-C-restricted CMV epitopes, whose presentation resists viral immunomodulation. The HLA type of each donor mattered for the analysis, because public TCR beta signatures pointed to carriage of CMV infection along with the matching HLA type.

Sequencer: Illumina HiSeq 1500. TCRdb itself trimmed the public reads at Q25 with fastp, ran MiXCR and retained productive beta chains. Duplicate CDR3 protein sequences are folded into a single record with the most common DNA and genes. A total of 800,000 to 950,000 distinct CDR3 sequences appear in this sample, about 31% of them only once. The biggest ten clones account for around 12% of the sample. Explained via the paper, the treatment or condition label denotes: in vitro stimulation with specific CMV peptide epitopes to enrich CMV-specific T cells. Looking up the germline V gene yields CDR1 SGHVS and CDR2 FNYEAQ. The cysteine opens and the phenylalanine closes a CDR3 of 14 amino acids. Just the 42-base CDR3 DNA is kept, in frame starting at base 1. Relative to germline, V is 0 bases shorter and J is 8 bases shorter, with 8 bases between their ends. The paper as a whole reports these results and caveats: The ex vivo response was dominated by HLA-C-restricted CMV-specific TCR beta clonotypes, and the single most frequent clonotype in two of eight donors was supplied by these HLA-C-restricted clonotypes. Cumulative frequency of public TCR beta family members discriminated carriers of CMV infection plus the relevant HLA type in this cohort and an independent approximately 370-donor cohort.

Turning to this clonotype: The specificity of this receptor is unknown. Base qualities were left out, and no much larger clone turns up one base away.

The chain couples TRBV7-6 to TRBJ1-6, with no D gene named confidently. The sequence came from a human donor in good health (CMV status not recorded). Some clones in this sample may be carry-over from other donors' samples. The source material was cultured CD8+ T cells from PBMCs, sampled from culture after CMV antigen stimulation. Read as DNA, the sequence is TGTGCCAGCAGCTTAGCTGGAGGGTATTCACCCCTCCACTTT. It specifies CASSLAGGYSPLHF.